This TCR beta chain was documented in a study of blood T cell repertoires in COVID-19. From germline, CDR1 is SGHAT and CDR2 FQNNGV. The CDR3 is 13 residues long. Trimming pared 6 bases from V and 4 bases from J, leaving 10 bases between. Measured with immunoSEQ multiplex PCR; TCRdb has only the in-frame clones, and not every one. The top ten clones hold approximately 3% of a sample with about 400,000 clones, approximately 84% of them seen once. This TCR was sampled from a woman aged 25 to 39 who had recovered from COVID-19. The genes are TRBV11-2 and TRBJ2-1, with D maybe TRBD1 (6 bases). Sequenced input: PBMCs or T cells enriched from blood (not recorded which). The CDR3 nucleotides read TGTGCCAGCAGACAGGGCACATACAATGAGCAGTTCTTC. Amino acid sequence: CASRQGTYNEQFF.